One T cell receptor (beta chain) is described in this entry. Germline V gives CDR1 MRHNA, CDR2 SNTAGT. V gave up 7 bases and J gave up 2 bases; unmatched junction bases: 14. The length of the CDR3 is 16 residues. This sample was included in a study of blood T cell repertoires in COVID-19. At the level of the study: Researchers got acute and convalescent COVID-19 samples from the United States, Italy and Spain. Nucleic acid was either cDNA or gDNA, and it came from T cells, B-cell-depleted T cells, or PBMCs.

In the original analysis: Estimates of nucleated cell counts were drawn from the amplification of reference gene primers. Data came from immunoSEQ multiplex PCR; TCRdb stores just in-frame clones and leaves some out. The V and J calls and clone size are taken from that table; D and trimming were inferred from the DNA. The repertoire holds roughly 270,000 clones, with roughly 85% as singletons. The receptor's source is a man over 45 with active or convalescent COVID-19. The rearrangement uses TRBV6-4 and TRBJ2-7, with TRBD1 identical over 7 bases. Material: peripheral blood. This CDR3 reads CASNPLDRESPYEQYF. The CDR3 nucleotides read TGTGCCAGCAACCCCCTTGACAGGGAATCTCCCTACGAGCAGTACTTC.